This T cell receptor beta chain came from a study of T cells in Graves' hyperthyroidism and ophthalmopathy. General study points: Blood samples included most of the expanded thyroid clonotypes exceeding 0.001. The authors' 13 V-J model separated ophthalmopathy from stable hyperthyroidism.

Amplification yielded TCR beta CDR3 regions, with RNA transcripts as the source. Primed by the HTBI set, a first-round RT-PCR was run on the TCR CDR3. TCRdb recomputed calls from the multiplex PCR reads with MiXCR, one row per CDR3 protein. The top ten clones hold about 41% of a sample with approximately 200,000 distinct CDR3 sequences, about 18% of them seen once. This clonotype appeared a single time. Its target is not known. V was cut by 2 bases and J by 3 bases, with 17 bases left in between. CDR3 length equals 17 residues. Germline V gene data show CDR1 as WSHSY and CDR2 as SAAADI. The diagnostic basis comprised clinical symptoms, serum thyroxine and TRAb, thyroid ultrasound and orbital computed tomography.

Specimen: blood. This chain links TRBV10-2 with TRBJ1-5, with D possibly being TRBD1 (6 bases). This receptor was taken from a man in his forties or fifties with Graves' hyperthyroidism. DNA for the CDR3: TGCGCCAGCAGTGAGGGCAGGGGAAGGGCGGACAATCAGCCCCAGCATTTT. It is translated as CASSEGRGRADNQPQHF.